Presented here are 18 T cell receptor beta chains from one specimen sequenced in a study of T-cell memory formation after mild COVID-19. TCRdb analysed the 5' RACE reads with MiXCR anew, one entry per CDR3 protein. Counted here are under 550,000 distinct CDR3 sequences, 15% to 20% occurring once; the ten biggest clones make up 9% to 15%. The specimen sequenced was PBMCs or a T cell subset sorted from them (not recorded which). These receptors were collected from an adult woman who had mild COVID-19 (a few samples of this study predate the infection). Cell type and time point are not known.

In its sample, this clonotype was seen many times. The chain is built from TRBV5-1 and TRBJ2-1; 8 nucleotides align to TRBD1. Germline trimming cut 4 bases from V and 1 base from J; bases unmatched to any gene: 4. CDR1 and CDR2 from the germline V gene are SGHRS and YFSETQ. The CDR3 totals 15 residues. The CDR3 sequence is CASSAGTGSYNEQFF. The CDR3 DNA is TGCGCCAGCAGCGCCGGGACAGGATCCTACAATGAGCAGTTCTTC.

This clonotype was counted a few times. Germline and junction disagree at one end, which may indicate a read error. The chain links TRBV12-3 or TRBV12-4 to TRBJ2-3; 8 positions agree with TRBD2. The CDR3 is 11 amino acids. This CDR3 is CASSLGASGSF. CDR3 bases: TGTGCCAGCAGTTTAGGGGCTAGCGGGTCCTTT.

The rearrangement joins TRBV24-1 to TRBJ2-2, with D unresolved. This CDR3 has 14 amino acids. Trimming pared 6 bases from V and 3 bases from J, leaving 10 bases between. CDR1 is KGHDR and CDR2 is SFDVKD in the germline V gene. The CDR3 DNA reads TGTGCCACCAGTACCCTCCGGGACACCGGGGAGCTGTTTTTT. Residues: CATSTLRDTGELFF.

The rearrangement links TRBV20-1 to TRBJ1-1; D not resolved. Germline lookup yields CDR1 DFQATT and CDR2 SNEGSKA (reference sequence). This CDR3 has 12 residues. V was cut by 6 bases and J by 6 bases, with 14 bases left in between. CDR3 region: CSAETGSPEAFF. For the CDR3, the DNA is TGCAGTGCAGAAACCGGGAGCCCTGAAGCTTTCTTT.

The genes are TRBV27 and TRBJ2-7; D may be TRBD1 (6 bases). Trimming left V 3 bases short and J 2 bases short, with 14 bases between. CDR3 length: 15 residues. The germline gives CDR1 MNHEY, CDR2 SMNVEV (reference sequence). The CDR3 DNA follows: TGTGCCAGCAGTTTGTTAGGGGGTTCCGCCTACGAGCAGTACTTC. Protein sequence: CASSLLGGSAYEQYF.

The sample holds a few counts of this clonotype. The chain combines TRBV4-3 with TRBJ2-1; 9 bases agree with TRBD2. The V gene end was trimmed by 0 bases and the J gene end by 5 bases; junction bases not matched to a gene: 5. The CDR3 has 16 amino acids. Germline CDR1 and CDR2: LGHNA and YSLEER. The chain's CDR3 is CASSQDPAGGHNEQFF. The CDR3 coding sequence is TGCGCCAGCAGCCAAGATCCAGCGGGAGGACACAATGAGCAGTTCTTC.

V and J are TRBV20-1 and TRBJ1-2; D unclear. Germline V gene sequence: CDR1 DFQATT, CDR2 SNEGSKA (reference sequence). The V end lost 0 bases, the J end lost 4 bases, and 12 bases lay between the germline ends. This CDR3 is built from 14 residues. CDR3 protein: CSARDQKQSYGYTF. CDR3 DNA: TGCAGTGCTAGAGATCAAAAGCAGAGCTATGGCTACACCTTC.

The genes are TRBV4-1 and TRBJ1-4; D ambiguous. Germline loops: CDR1 MGHRA, CDR2 YSYEKL. This CDR3 is built from 14 residues. V gave up 1 base and J gave up 6 bases, with 9 bases separating them. In DNA form, the CDR3 reads TGCGCCAGCAGCCAAGGTGGTTCCTATGAAAAACTGTTTTTT. Its protein is CASSQGGSYEKLFF.

The CDR3 here is CASSLTGQGPYEQYF. Here the CDR3 DNA reads TGTGCCAGCAGCTTAACGGGACAGGGACCCTACGAGCAGTACTTC. V usage is TRBV5-6 and J usage is TRBJ2-7; TRBD1 matches 9 bases. The CDR3 consists of 15 residues. With 2 bases clipped from V and 2 bases from J, the junction kept 5 bases outside the gene matches. Germline V gene sequence: CDR1 SGHDT, CDR2 YYEEEE.

The chain couples TRBV7-8 to TRBJ2-5; 12 bases fit TRBD2. Germline V gives CDR1 SGHVS, CDR2 FQNEAQ. The CDR3 is made up of 18 amino acids. Unmatched junction bases numbered 13, after V lost 5 bases and J lost 3 bases. The CDR3 DNA sequence: TGTGCCAGCAGCCCGCGACTAGCGGGGGCGGGGGGAGAAGAGACCCAGTACTTC. Its protein product is CASSPRLAGAGGEETQYF.

This clonotype was picked up a small number of times. The V gene is TRBV4-1, the J gene TRBJ2-7; unclear D gene. Per germline, CDR1 MGHRA and CDR2 YSYEKL. Trimming took 0 bases from V and 2 from J, leaving 11 bases between them. This CDR3 comprises 15 residues. CDR3 DNA sequence: TGCGCCAGCAGCCAAGAGGTCCAGTTGCCCTACGAGCAGTACTTC. It yields the protein CASSQEVQLPYEQYF.

The table lists this clonotype with many counts. The rearrangement links TRBV12-3 or TRBV12-4 to TRBJ2-7, with TRBD2 matching 8 bases. J was trimmed by 7 bases and V by 5 bases; bases with no gene match: 13. This CDR3 has 15 amino acids. The CDR3 spells CASSPTSGGSSEQYF. CDR3 nucleotides: TGTGCCAGCAGTCCCACTAGCGGTGGGTCTTCGGAGCAGTACTTC.

V is TRBV6-5 and J is TRBJ2-1, with D perhaps TRBD2 (5 bases). The CDR3 loop spans 15 amino acids. V lost 2 bases and J 5 bases, leaving 13 bases between the germline ends. Germline V CDR1 and CDR2: MNHEY, SVGAGI. This CDR3 reads CASSYRTRDNNEQFF. In DNA, the CDR3 is TGTGCCAGCAGTTACAGGACCCGGGATAACAATGAGCAGTTCTTC.

The genes are TRBV6-1 and TRBJ2-7, with D possibly matching TRBD2 (6 bases). V was trimmed by 2 bases and J by 3 bases, leaving 11 bases between them. The germline V gene has CDR1 MNHNS and CDR2 SASEGT. The CDR3 covers 14 residues. The CDR3 loop is CASSERLVLYEQYF. The CDR3 DNA sequence: TGTGCCAGCAGTGAAAGACTAGTTCTCTACGAGCAGTACTTC.

This clonotype was seen only a few times. The rearrangement joins TRBV7-9 to TRBJ1-1; the D gene is possibly TRBD1 (6 bases). The V end lost 1 base, the J end lost 3 bases, and 15 bases lay between the germline ends. This CDR3 spans 16 amino acids. Germline values: CDR1 SEHNR, CDR2 FQNEAQ (reference sequence). The CDR3 sequence: CASSLGGGVLDTEAFF. As DNA, the CDR3 is TGTGCCAGCAGCTTAGGAGGGGGGGTGTTGGACACTGAAGCTTTCTTT.

This chain connects TRBV7-2 to TRBJ1-1, with D maybe TRBD1 (5 bases). Germline CDR1 reads SGHTA; CDR2 reads FQGNSA. Trimming took off 1 base at V and 0 bases at J, with 12 bases between the two ends. The length of the CDR3 is 16 residues. CDR3 sequence reads: CASSLGWGGMNTEAFF. CDR3 bases: TGTGCCAGCAGCTTAGGTTGGGGGGGGATGAACACTGAAGCTTTCTTT.

V is TRBV18 and J is TRBJ2-3; the D call may be TRBD1 or TRBD2 (6 bases each). V was clipped by 8 bases and J by 5 bases, with 11 bases between them. This CDR3 region has 12 residues. Looked up from germline, CDR1 is KGHSH and CDR2 is LQKENI. Written as DNA, the CDR3 is TGTGCCAGCGCGGAGGGGGGAGATACGCAGTATTTT. Its translation: CASAEGGDTQYF.

This clonotype was observed at least ten times. This chain joins TRBV4-2 and TRBJ1-1; TRBD1 is a possible D gene (6 bases). Trimming took off 4 bases at V and 0 bases at J, with 12 bases between the two ends. This CDR3 has 15 amino acids. CDR1 is LGHNA, CDR2 YNFKEQ, per germline. The CDR3 spells CASSPGATMNTEAFF. The CDR3 nucleotides are TGTGCCAGCAGCCCAGGGGCTACTATGAACACTGAAGCTTTCTTT.